This T cell receptor beta chain is drawn from a study of T cells in Graves' hyperthyroidism and ophthalmopathy. The sample holds many counts of this clonotype. V was trimmed by 2 bases and J by 4 bases, leaving 20 bases between them. CDR3 size: 17 residues. Germline lookup yields CDR1 SEHNR and CDR2 FQNEAQ (reference sequence). RNA transcripts were the template for amplifying TCR beta CDR3 regions. Researchers ran a first-round RT-PCR on the TCR CDR3 using the HTBI primer set. TCRdb fed the multiplex PCR reads into MiXCR, producing one record per CDR3 protein. The sample has 200,000 to 250,000 distinct CDR3 sequences, about 15% seen once.

The sample consisted of blood. This receptor was obtained from a woman aged 50 to 60 with Graves' hyperthyroidism. The rearrangement uses TRBV7-9 and TRBJ1-1; D is uncertain. The CDR3 sequence: CASSLIYGIDRVTEAFF. The DNA for the CDR3 is TGTGCCAGCAGCTTAATCTATGGGATCGATAGGGTCACTGAAGCTTTCTTT.